This TCR beta chain was recovered during a study of cytomegalovirus exposure and HLA in healthy donors. Whole-study results and caveats: Differences between HLA loci emerged in a later analysis of TCR association rates, with DRB1 most and HLA-C fewest. A later analysis by the authors found several of the most significant clusters apparently linked to common viral pathogens. Productive status was seen about 87% or about 30% of the time for most TCR beta V segments in an earlier analysis.

Details on this clone: What it recognizes is unknown.

The germline gives CDR1 MDHEN, CDR2 SYDVKM. The CDR3 loop spans 15 amino acids. Trimming removed 2 bases at V and 7 bases at J, with 14 bases between. There were likely unrecorded immune exposures, though donors were nominally healthy when sampled. The PCR had 60 Vbeta and 13 Jbeta primers. Here immunoSEQ multiplex PCR was the method, and the copy in TCRdb shows in-frame clones only, minus some. Among under 250,000 clones listed, roughly 84% were seen once. This sequence was found in a man aged 50-59 years in good health and CMV-seronegative. Material for sequencing was PBMCs. The chain has TRBV28 and TRBJ1-4; perhaps TRBD1 as D (5 bases). CDR3 bases: TGTGCCAGCAGTTTAAAATCCCCTAGGGGTGAAAAACTGTTTTTT. Its protein product is CASSLKSPRGEKLFF. The full variable domain, with the rest looked up from reference TRBV28 and TRBJ1-4, is DVKVTQSSRYLVKRTGEKVFLECVQDMDHENMFWYRQDPGLGLRLIYFSYDVKMKEKGDIPEGYSVSREKKERFSLILESASTNQTSMYLCASSLKSPRGEKLFFGSGTQLSVL.